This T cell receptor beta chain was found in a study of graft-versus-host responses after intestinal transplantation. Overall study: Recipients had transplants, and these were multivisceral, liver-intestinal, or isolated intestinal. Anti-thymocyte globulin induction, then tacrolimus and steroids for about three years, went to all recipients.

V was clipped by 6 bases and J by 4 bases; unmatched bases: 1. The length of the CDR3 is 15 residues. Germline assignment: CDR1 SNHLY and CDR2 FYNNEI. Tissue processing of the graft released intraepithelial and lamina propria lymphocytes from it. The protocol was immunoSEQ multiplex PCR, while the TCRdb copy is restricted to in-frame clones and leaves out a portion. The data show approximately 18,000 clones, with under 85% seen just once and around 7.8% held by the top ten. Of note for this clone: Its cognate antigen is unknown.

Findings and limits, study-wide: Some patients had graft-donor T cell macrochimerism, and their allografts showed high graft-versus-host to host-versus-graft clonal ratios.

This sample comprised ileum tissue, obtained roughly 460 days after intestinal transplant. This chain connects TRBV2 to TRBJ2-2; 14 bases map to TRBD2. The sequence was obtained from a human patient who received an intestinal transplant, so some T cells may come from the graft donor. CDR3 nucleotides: TGTGCCAGCAGGACTAGCGGGGGGGCCACCGGGGAGCTGTTTTTT. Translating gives CASRTSGGATGELFF.